Each of the 13 T cell receptor beta chains below was sequenced from the same sample in a study of T cell responses to AZD1222 COVID-19 vaccine. The method was immunoSEQ multiplex PCR; TCRdb's version includes in-frame clones alone and lacks a portion of them. Of 70,000 to 80,000 clones listed, approximately 90% were seen once; the top ten hold roughly 2.7%. Sequences were derived from peripheral blood, sampled on day 0 of AZD1222 vaccination. These receptors came from an adult in good health.

The V gene is TRBV11-2, the J gene TRBJ1-2; a weak D match, TRBD1 (5 bases). V was trimmed by 1 base and J by 4 bases, leaving 13 bases between them. CDR1 SGHAT and CDR2 FQNNGV come from the germline V gene. The CDR3 sequence is 15 residues long. CDR3 in DNA: TGTGCCAGCAGCTTAGGAGGGGCAGAATTCTATGGCTACACCTTC. This encodes CASSLGGAEFYGYTF.

This chain connects TRBV4-2 to TRBJ2-2, with 7 positions matching TRBD2. The CDR3 is 16 amino acids. The trim removed 2 bases at V and 1 base at J, leaving 4 bases unmatched. Germline CDR1 reads LGHNA; CDR2 reads YNFKEQ. The CDR3 is CASSQRGLLNTGELFF. The CDR3, as DNA: TGTGCCAGCAGCCAAAGGGGACTACTGAACACCGGGGAGCTGTTTTTT.

This sequence joins TRBV18 and TRBJ1-1; weak D call: TRBD1 (5 bases). Trimming shortened V by 3 bases and J by 3 bases, and 8 bases separated the two germline ends. The V gene's germline CDR1 is KGHSH and CDR2 LQKENI. The CDR3 runs 13 residues. As DNA, the CDR3 is TGTGCCAGCTCACCTGGGGGTCACACTGAAGCTTTCTTT. Its translation is CASSPGGHTEAFF.

This chain joins TRBV27 and TRBJ1-4; 9 nucleotides align to TRBD1. Germline V gene sequence: CDR1 MNHEY, CDR2 SMNVEV (reference sequence). CDR3 size: 14 residues. J was trimmed by 12 bases and V by 5 bases; bases with no gene match: 10. CDR3 region: CASSEDRGVRELFF. Written as DNA, the CDR3 is TGTGCCAGCAGTGAGGACAGGGGAGTTAGGGAACTGTTTTTT.

V and J are TRBV5-1 and TRBJ1-4, with D perhaps TRBD1 (6 bases). Germline-derived CDR1 and CDR2 are SGHRS and YFSETQ. V lost 6 bases and J 12 bases, leaving 21 bases between the germline ends. The CDR3 totals 14 residues. CDR3 in DNA: TGCGCCAGCAATCAGGGGTACGAGGTGGGAGAACTGTTTTTT. This encodes CASNQGYEVGELFF.

J is TRBJ2-7 and V is TRBV6-1; TRBD1 matches 7 bases. V lost 3 bases, J lost 5 bases, and 7 bases stayed unmatched. From germline, CDR1 is MNHNS and CDR2 SASEGT. CDR3 length: 14 residues. The CDR3 loop reads CASSDRGGQDEQYF. The CDR3 DNA follows: TGTGCCAGCAGTGATCGAGGGGGCCAAGACGAGCAGTACTTC.

The chain uses TRBV5-4 and TRBJ1-2; the D is unclear. The CDR3 is 14 amino acids. The germline CDR1 and CDR2 sequences are SGHNT and YYREEE (reference sequence). The V end was cut by 0 bases, the J end by 8 bases, with 14 bases between. As DNA, the CDR3 is TGTGCCAGCAGCTTGGGGCAGTCCCTGGGAGGCTACACCTTC. Protein: CASSLGQSLGGYTF.

The chain employs TRBV27 and TRBJ1-2, with D tentatively TRBD1 (6 bases). This CDR3 comprises 11 residues. CDR1 MNHEY and CDR2 SMNVEV come from the germline V gene (reference sequence). V was trimmed by 9 bases and J by 4 bases, leaving 9 bases between them. The CDR3 loop reads CASGGGYGYTF. DNA for the CDR3: TGTGCCAGTGGGGGCGGCTATGGCTACACCTTC.

This clone has a handful of counts. This chain links TRBV28 with TRBJ1-2; D unclear. Trimming cost V 3 bases and J 8 bases, with 7 bases left between them. The CDR3 consists of 11 residues. CDR1 is MDHEN and CDR2 is SYDVKM in the germline V gene. CDR3 sequence (DNA): TGTGCCAGCAGTTTTCGAGAAGGCTACACCTTC. Translating gives CASSFREGYTF.

This chain joins TRBV9 and TRBJ2-3; D not certain. Germline V lookup: CDR1 SGDLS, CDR2 YYNGEE. V was clipped by 2 bases and J by 0 bases, with 13 bases between them. The CDR3 has 16 amino acids. In nucleotides, the CDR3 is TGTGCCAGCAGCGTTCACCTCGGCATAAGCACAGATACGCAGTATTTT. Translating gives CASSVHLGISTDTQYF.

Worth noting for this clone: The sample has other DNA sequences that encode this CDR3 too. This rearrangement joins TRBV4-2 to TRBJ2-1; D is unclear. The V gene's germline CDR1 is LGHNA and CDR2 YNFKEQ. The ends were cut back, 3 bases at V and 7 bases at J, with 16 bases in the middle. CDR3 length: 15 amino acids. CDR3 region: CASSQTTGMGNEQFF. CDR3 DNA: TGTGCCAGCAGCCAGACGACGGGTATGGGGAATGAGCAGTTCTTC.

The chain uses TRBV7-3 and TRBJ2-1, with D maybe TRBD1 (5 bases). The CDR3 contains 15 residues. Trimming left V 8 bases short and J 11 bases short, with 25 bases between. The germline V gene encodes CDR1 SGHTA and CDR2 FQGTGA. The DNA for the CDR3 is TGTGCCAGCTCGAATTCCCAAGGCAGGCAGGGAAAGCAGTTCTTC. This codes for CASSNSQGRQGKQFF.

DNA of the CDR3: TGTGCCAGCAGCTTACATACGGACAGGGGTAATGAGCAGTTCTTC. Residues: CASSLHTDRGNEQFF. The V call is TRBV7-2, the J call TRBJ2-1, with TRBD1 matching 9 bases. The CDR3 consists of 15 residues. V trimming: 2 bases; J trimming: 7 bases; junction bases outside the gene matches: 6. Per the germline V gene, CDR1 is SGHTA and CDR2 is FQGNSA.